The clone carrying this T cell receptor beta chain was seen many times. No antigen is known for it. Researchers amplified the TCR beta CDR3 regions from RNA transcripts. During a first-round RT-PCR of the TCR CDR3, the HTBI primer set was used. MiXCR, run by TCRdb on the multiplex PCR reads, gives a single entry per CDR3 protein. This sample has about 370,000 distinct CDR3 sequences, with approximately 16% found just once. The entry originates in a study of T cells in Graves' hyperthyroidism and ophthalmopathy. Study-level results: Among thyroid clonotypes expanded above 0.001, most also appeared in blood.

The PBMCs had their origin in less than 13 ml of fresh peripheral blood. The sequence was collected from a woman in her sixties or seventies with Graves' ophthalmopathy. What was sequenced was blood.

CDR3 DNA sequence: TGTGCCAGCAGCCTACGGACTAGCGGAACCGCGAACACCGGGGAGCTGTTTTTT. This codes for CASSLRTSGTANTGELFF. The chain couples TRBV7-2 to TRBJ2-2; 10 bases are shared with TRBD2. CDR1 is SGHTA, CDR2 FQGNSA, per germline. This CDR3 has 18 amino acids. The V segment lost 5 bases and the J segment 0 bases; nucleotides outside the gene matches: 9.